This T cell receptor beta chain was observed in a study of T cell responses to AZD1222 COVID-19 vaccine. As concerns this clone: Its specificity is unknown.

The V end was cut by 0 bases, the J end by 1 base, with 6 bases between. This CDR3 has 14 residues. From germline, CDR1 is PRHDT and CDR2 FYEKMQ (reference sequence). Only in-frame clones appear in the TCRdb table, and some are missing; sequencing was by immunoSEQ multiplex PCR. In the table there are more than 120,000 clones, approximately 90% of which are singletons. Study results and limitations: The donor group comprised mostly white British people and more females; the analysis possibly underestimated clonal diversity.

The sequences come from peripheral blood, collected 28 days after the second AZD1222 dose. J is TRBJ1-1 and V is TRBV13; no firm D call. The TCR sequence derives from an adult who received the AZD1222 COVID-19 vaccine. The CDR3 is CASSLGSSNTEAFF. The CDR3 DNA sequence: TGTGCCAGCAGCTTAGGGTCTTCGAACACTGAAGCTTTCTTT.